This T cell receptor beta chain emerged from a study of T cell changes during pregnancy in multiple sclerosis. Germline V gives CDR1 GTSNPN, CDR2 SVGIG (reference sequence). The CDR3 has 13 residues. V lost 3 bases, J lost 5 bases, and 6 bases stayed unmatched. Here immunoSEQ multiplex PCR was the method, and the copy in TCRdb shows in-frame clones only, minus some. Of 65,000 to 70,000 clones in the sample, 80% to 95% are singletons; the top ten hold 2.3%. This sequence was found in a female donor with multiple sclerosis, enrolled in a pregnancy study. Sample: peripheral blood, taken in the first trimester of pregnancy. V is TRBV30 and J is TRBJ1-1; 7 bases fit TRBD1. The CDR3 nucleotides read TGTGCCTGGAGCGGACAGGTCTTAACTGAAGCTTTCTTT. Translated, it gives CAWSGQVLTEAFF.